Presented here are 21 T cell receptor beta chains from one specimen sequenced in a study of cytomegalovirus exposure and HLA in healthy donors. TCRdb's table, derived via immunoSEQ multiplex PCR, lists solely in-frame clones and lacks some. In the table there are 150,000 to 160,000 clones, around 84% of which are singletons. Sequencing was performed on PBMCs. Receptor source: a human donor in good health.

For the CDR3, the DNA is TGTGCCAGCACGAAGGACAGGGGGCGCGATGAGCAGTTCTTC. This codes for CASTKDRGRDEQFF. The chain carries TRBV6-1 and TRBJ2-1; 11 nucleotides align to TRBD1. The CDR3 covers 14 residues. Trimming at V came to 7 bases and at J to 8 bases, leaving 7 bases not matched to a gene. CDR1 is MNHNS, CDR2 SASEGT, per germline.

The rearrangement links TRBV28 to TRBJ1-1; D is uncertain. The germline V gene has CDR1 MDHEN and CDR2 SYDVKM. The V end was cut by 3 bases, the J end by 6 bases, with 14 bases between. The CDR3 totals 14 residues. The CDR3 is CASSFLSRIAEAFF. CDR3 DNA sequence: TGTGCCAGCAGTTTTCTGTCCAGGATCGCTGAAGCTTTCTTT.

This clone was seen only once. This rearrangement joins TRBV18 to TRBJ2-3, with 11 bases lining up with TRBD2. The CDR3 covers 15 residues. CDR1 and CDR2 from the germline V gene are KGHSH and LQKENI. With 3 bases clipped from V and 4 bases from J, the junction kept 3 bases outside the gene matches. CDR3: CASSPSGGAADTQYF. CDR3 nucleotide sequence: TGTGCCAGCTCACCTAGCGGGGGGGCAGCAGATACGCAGTATTTT.

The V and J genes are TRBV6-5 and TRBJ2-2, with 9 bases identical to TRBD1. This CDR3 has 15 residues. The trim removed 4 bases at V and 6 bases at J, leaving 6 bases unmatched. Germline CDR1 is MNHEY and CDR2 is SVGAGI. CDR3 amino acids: CASSLSDRGAGELFF. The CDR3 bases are TGTGCCAGCAGTTTATCGGACAGGGGTGCCGGGGAGCTGTTTTTT.

This CDR3 is CASRRRDRDYGYTF. DNA for the CDR3: TGTGCCAGCAGACGGCGGGACAGAGACTATGGCTACACCTTC. The chain is built from TRBV6-5 and TRBJ1-2; 7 bases agree with TRBD1. This CDR3 contains 14 residues. V was clipped by 6 bases and J by 3 bases; unmatched bases: 7. Looked up from germline, CDR1 is MNHEY and CDR2 is SVGAGI.

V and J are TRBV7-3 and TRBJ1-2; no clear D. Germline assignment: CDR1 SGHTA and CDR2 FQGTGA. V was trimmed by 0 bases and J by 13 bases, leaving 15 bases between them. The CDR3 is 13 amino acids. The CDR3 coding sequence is TGTGCCAGCAGCTTAACCGGTCAGGTTTTAAGCACCTTC. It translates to CASSLTGQVLSTF.

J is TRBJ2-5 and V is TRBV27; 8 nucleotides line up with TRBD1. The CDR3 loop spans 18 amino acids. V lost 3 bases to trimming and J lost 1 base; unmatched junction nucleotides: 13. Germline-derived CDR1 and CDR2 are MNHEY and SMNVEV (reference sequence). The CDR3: CASSFGQGIPLRQETQYF. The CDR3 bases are TGTGCCAGCAGTTTTGGACAGGGTATACCGCTCCGCCAAGAGACCCAGTACTTC.

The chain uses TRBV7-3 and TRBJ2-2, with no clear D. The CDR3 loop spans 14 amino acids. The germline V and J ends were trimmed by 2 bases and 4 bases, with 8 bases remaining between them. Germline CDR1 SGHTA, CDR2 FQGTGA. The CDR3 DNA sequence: TGTGCCAGCAGCTTACAGGCAGTCACCGGGGAGCTGTTTTTT. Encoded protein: CASSLQAVTGELFF.

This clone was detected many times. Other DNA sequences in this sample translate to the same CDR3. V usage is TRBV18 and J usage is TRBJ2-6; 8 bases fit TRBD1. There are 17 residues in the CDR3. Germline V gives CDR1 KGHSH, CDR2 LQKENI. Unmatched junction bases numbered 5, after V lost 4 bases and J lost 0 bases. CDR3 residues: CASSRGQGNSGANVLTF. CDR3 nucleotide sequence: TGTGCCAGCTCACGAGGACAGGGCAACTCTGGGGCCAACGTCCTGACTTTC.

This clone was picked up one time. CDR3 in amino acids: CSGNTGLNTEAFF. CDR3 nucleotides: TGCAGCGGGAATACAGGGCTGAACACTGAAGCTTTCTTT. This rearrangement joins TRBV29-1 to TRBJ1-1; TRBD1 is a possible D gene (6 bases). V was trimmed by 7 bases and J by 0 bases, leaving 12 bases between them. This CDR3 comprises 13 residues. Germline CDR1 is SQVTM and CDR2 is ANQGSEA.

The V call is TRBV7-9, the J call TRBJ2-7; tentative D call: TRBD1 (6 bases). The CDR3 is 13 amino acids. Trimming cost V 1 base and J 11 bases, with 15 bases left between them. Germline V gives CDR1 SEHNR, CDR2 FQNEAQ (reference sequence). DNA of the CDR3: TGTGCCAGCAGCTTAGGGACCCGACAGGATGAGTACTTC. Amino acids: CASSLGTRQDEYF.

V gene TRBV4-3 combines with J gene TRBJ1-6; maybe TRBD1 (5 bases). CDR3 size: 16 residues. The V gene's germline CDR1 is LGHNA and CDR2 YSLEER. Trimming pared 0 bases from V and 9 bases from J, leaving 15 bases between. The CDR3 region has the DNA TGCGCCAGCAGCCAAGATCCCACGGGGGAGGGTTCACCCCTCCACTTT. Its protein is CASSQDPTGEGSPLHF.

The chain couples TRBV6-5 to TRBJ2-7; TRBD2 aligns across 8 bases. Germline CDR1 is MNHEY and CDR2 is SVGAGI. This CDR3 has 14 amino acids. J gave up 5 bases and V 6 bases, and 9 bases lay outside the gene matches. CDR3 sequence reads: CASRRTSQGHEQYF. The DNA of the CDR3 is TGTGCCAGCAGGAGGACTAGCCAGGGACACGAGCAGTACTTC.

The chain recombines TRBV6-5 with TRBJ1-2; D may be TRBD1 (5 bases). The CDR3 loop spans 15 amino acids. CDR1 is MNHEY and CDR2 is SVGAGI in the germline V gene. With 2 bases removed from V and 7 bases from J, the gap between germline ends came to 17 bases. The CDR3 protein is CASSYHGRGYLGYTF. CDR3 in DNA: TGTGCCAGCAGTTACCATGGGAGGGGCTATCTTGGCTACACCTTC.

The CDR3 is CASSSPGGANTEAFF. CDR3 bases: TGCGCCAGCAGCTCCCCTGGCGGGGCAAACACTGAAGCTTTCTTT. The chain links TRBV4-1 to TRBJ1-1; tentatively, D is TRBD1 (5 bases). Germline CDR1 and CDR2: MGHRA and YSYEKL. V was trimmed by 5 bases and J by 2 bases, leaving 15 bases between them. The CDR3 is 15 residues long.

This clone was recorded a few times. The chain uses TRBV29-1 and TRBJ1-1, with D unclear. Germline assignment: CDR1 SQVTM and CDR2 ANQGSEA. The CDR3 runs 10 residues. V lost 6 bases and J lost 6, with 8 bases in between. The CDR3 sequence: CSVHNAEAFF. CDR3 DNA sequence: TGCAGCGTCCACAACGCTGAAGCTTTCTTT.

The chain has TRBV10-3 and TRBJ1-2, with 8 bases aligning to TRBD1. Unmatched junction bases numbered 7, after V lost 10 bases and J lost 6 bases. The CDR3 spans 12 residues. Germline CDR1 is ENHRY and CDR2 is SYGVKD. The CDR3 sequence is CATKSTGDGYTF. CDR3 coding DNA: TGTGCCACCAAGTCGACAGGGGATGGCTACACCTTC.

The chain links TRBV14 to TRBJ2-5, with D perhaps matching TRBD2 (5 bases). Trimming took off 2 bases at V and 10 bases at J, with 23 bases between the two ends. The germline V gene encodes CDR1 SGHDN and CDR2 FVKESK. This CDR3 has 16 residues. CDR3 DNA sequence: TGTGCCAGCAGCCAAAAGGCAGCCGACTCCAAGGGAGTCCAGTACTTC. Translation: CASSQKAADSKGVQYF.

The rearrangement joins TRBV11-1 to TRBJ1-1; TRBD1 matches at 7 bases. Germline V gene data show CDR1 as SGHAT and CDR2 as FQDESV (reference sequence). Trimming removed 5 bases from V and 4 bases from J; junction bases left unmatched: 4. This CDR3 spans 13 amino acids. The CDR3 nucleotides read TGTGCCAGCAGCATAAGACAGGGCACTGAAGCTTTCTTT. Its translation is CASSIRQGTEAFF. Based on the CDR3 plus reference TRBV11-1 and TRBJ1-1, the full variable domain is EAEVAQSPRYKITEKSQAVAFWCDPISGHATLYWYRQILGQGPELLVQFQDESVVDDSQLPKDRFSAERLKGVDSTLKIQPAELGDSAMYLCASSIRQGTEAFFGQGTRLTVV.

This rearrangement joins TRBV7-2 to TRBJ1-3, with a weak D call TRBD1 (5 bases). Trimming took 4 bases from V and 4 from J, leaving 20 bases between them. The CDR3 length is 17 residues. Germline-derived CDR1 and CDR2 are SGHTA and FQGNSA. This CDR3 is CASSSPSRAGRGNTIYF. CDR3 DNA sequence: TGTGCCAGCAGCTCCCCCTCTCGGGCGGGGCGGGGAAACACCATATATTTT.

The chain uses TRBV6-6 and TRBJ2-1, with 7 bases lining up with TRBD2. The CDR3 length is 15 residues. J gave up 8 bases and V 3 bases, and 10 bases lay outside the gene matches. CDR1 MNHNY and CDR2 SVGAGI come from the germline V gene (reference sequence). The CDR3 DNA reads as TGTGCCAGCAGTTATGGAGGGAGGGCTGAAGATGAGCAGTTCTTC. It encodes CASSYGGRAEDEQFF.